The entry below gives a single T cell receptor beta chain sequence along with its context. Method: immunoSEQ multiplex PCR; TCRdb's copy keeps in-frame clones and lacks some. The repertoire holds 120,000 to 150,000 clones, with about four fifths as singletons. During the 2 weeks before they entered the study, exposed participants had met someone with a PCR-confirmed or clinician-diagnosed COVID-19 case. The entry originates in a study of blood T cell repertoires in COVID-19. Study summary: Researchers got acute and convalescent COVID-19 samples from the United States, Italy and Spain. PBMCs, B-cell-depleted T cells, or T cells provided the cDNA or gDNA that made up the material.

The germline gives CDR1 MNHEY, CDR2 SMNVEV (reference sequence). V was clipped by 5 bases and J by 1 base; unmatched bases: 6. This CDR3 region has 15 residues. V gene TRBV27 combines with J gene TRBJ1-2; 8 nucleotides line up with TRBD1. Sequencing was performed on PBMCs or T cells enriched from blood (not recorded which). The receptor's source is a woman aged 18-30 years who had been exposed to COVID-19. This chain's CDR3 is CASSPRTGFNYGYTF. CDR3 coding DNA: TGTGCCAGCAGTCCCCGGACAGGGTTTAACTATGGCTACACCTTC.